Detailed here is one T cell receptor (beta chain). The record originates from a study of blood T cells in healthy people across ages. A sample-barcoded 5' primer and a J-beta primer mix were used in a second PCR of about 6 to 11 cycles. TCRdb called the 5' RACE reads again in MiXCR, with one record for every CDR3 protein. The sample has approximately 1.5 million distinct CDR3 sequences; less than 45% are singletons. Sequencing input: blood. The receptor was derived from a woman aged 18-30 years in good health.

This CDR3 reads CSSVGSGVFDNEQFF. The CDR3, as DNA: TGCAGTTCAGTGGGGTCGGGGGTCTTCGACAATGAGCAGTTCTTC. V gene TRBV20-1 combines with J gene TRBJ2-1; a weak D match, TRBD2 (6 bases). CDR1 is DFQATT, CDR2 SNEGSKA, per germline (reference sequence). V lost 8 bases and J lost 5, with 22 bases in between. The CDR3 length is 15 residues.